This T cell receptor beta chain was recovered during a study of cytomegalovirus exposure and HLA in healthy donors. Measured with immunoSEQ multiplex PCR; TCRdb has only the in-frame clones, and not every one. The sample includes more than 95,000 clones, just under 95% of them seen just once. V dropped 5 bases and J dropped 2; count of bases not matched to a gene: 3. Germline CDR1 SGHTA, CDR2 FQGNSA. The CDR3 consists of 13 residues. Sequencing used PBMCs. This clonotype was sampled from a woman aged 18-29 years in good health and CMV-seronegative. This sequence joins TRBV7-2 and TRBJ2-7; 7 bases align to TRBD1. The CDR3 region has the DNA TGTGCCAGCAGCAACAGGGGCCCCTACGAGCAGTACTTC. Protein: CASSNRGPYEQYF.